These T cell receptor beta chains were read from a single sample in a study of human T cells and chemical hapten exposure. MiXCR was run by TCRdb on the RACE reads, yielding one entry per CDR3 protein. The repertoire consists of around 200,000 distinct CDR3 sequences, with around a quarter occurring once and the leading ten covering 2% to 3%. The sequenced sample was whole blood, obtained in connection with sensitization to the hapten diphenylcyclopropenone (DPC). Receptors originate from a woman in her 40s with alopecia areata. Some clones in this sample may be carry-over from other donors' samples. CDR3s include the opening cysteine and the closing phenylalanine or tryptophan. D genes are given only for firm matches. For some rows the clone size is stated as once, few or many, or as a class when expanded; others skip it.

CDR3: CSVLWRGQETQYF
DNA: TGCAGCGTTCTTTGGCGGGGGCAAGAGACCCAGTACTTC
V: TRBV29-1
J: TRBJ2-5
D: TRBD2
size: many

CDR3: CAISARTSDNEQFF
DNA: TGTGCCATCAGTGCCCGGACTAGCGACAATGAGCAGTTCTTC
V: TRBV10-3
J: TRBJ2-1
D: TRBD2
size: -

CDR3: CASSLSFASNTGELFF
DNA: TGCGCCAGCAGCTTATCCTTTGCGTCGAACACCGGGGAGCTGTTTTTT
V: TRBV5-1
J: TRBJ2-2
D: -
size: -

CDR3: CASSPDGESGYTF
DNA: TGTGCCAGCTCCCCGGATGGGGAAAGTGGCTACACCTTC
V: TRBV28
J: TRBJ1-2
D: -
size: few

CDR3: CASSPTAGYEQYF
DNA: TGCGCCAGCAGCCCGACCGCGGGGTACGAGCAGTACTTC
V: TRBV4-3
J: TRBJ2-7
D: -
size: few

CDR3: CSVVGLAGYTDTQYF
DNA: TGCAGCGTTGTTGGGCTAGCGGGCTACACAGATACGCAGTATTTT
V: TRBV29-1
J: TRBJ2-3
D: TRBD2
size: few

CDR3: CASSLEGWDRGYEQYF
DNA: TGTGCCAGCAGCTTAGAGGGGTGGGACAGGGGTTACGAGCAGTACTTC
V: TRBV7-2
J: TRBJ2-7
D: TRBD1
size: few

CDR3: CASSLGDTTYNEQFF
DNA: TGTGCCAGCAGTTTAGGGGACACCACCTACAATGAGCAGTTCTTC
V: TRBV28
J: TRBJ2-1
D: -
size: -

CDR3: CSVARLANYEQYF
DNA: TGCAGCGTGGCACGACTAGCGAACTACGAGCAGTACTTC
V: TRBV29-1
J: TRBJ2-7
D: TRBD2
size: many

CDR3: CSARGGVNTEAFF
DNA: TGCAGTGCTAGAGGGGGCGTGAACACTGAAGCTTTCTTT
V: TRBV20-1
J: TRBJ1-1
D: -
size: many

CDR3: CASSLGHHGSETQYF
DNA: TGTGCCAGCAGCTTAGGTCATCACGGTTCTGAGACCCAGTACTTC
V: TRBV7-9
J: TRBJ2-5
D: -
size: -

CDR3: CSARDPDQPQHF
DNA: TGCAGTGCTAGAGACCCGGATCAGCCCCAGCATTTT
V: TRBV20-1
J: TRBJ1-5
D: -
size: few

CDR3: CASSKTGGSETQYF
DNA: TGTGCCAGCTCCAAGACAGGGGGTTCAGAGACCCAGTACTTC
V: TRBV12-3/TRBV12-4
J: TRBJ2-5
D: TRBD1
size: few

CDR3: CASSPLQQGSLHF
DNA: TGTGCCAGCAGTCCACTCCAACAGGGGTCCCTCCACTTT
V: TRBV28
J: TRBJ1-6
D: TRBD1
size: many

CDR3: CASNEALQGSGEQYF
DNA: TGTGCCAGCAATGAAGCGCTTCAGGGATCGGGAGAGCAGTACTTC
V: TRBV2
J: TRBJ2-7
D: -
size: once

CDR3: CSATTGAGVQPQHF
DNA: TGCAGTGCTACCACTGGGGCAGGAGTTCAGCCCCAGCATTTT
V: TRBV20-1
J: TRBJ1-5
D: -
size: -

CDR3: CAIRGHRGRTDTQYF
DNA: TGTGCCATCAGAGGTCATAGGGGGCGGACAGATACGCAGTATTTT
V: TRBV10-3
J: TRBJ2-3
D: TRBD1
size: -

CDR3: CASSLDFGSYNEQFF
DNA: TGTGCCAGCAGCTTAGATTTTGGCTCCTACAATGAGCAGTTCTTC
V: TRBV11-2
J: TRBJ2-1
D: -
size: -

CDR3: CASSLGGRAHEQYF
DNA: TGTGCCAGCAGCTTAGGTGGCAGAGCCCACGAGCAGTACTTC
V: TRBV7-9
J: TRBJ2-7
D: -
size: -

CDR3: CSARVTWRDSPLHF
DNA: TGCAGTGCTAGAGTCACCTGGCGGGATTCACCCCTCCACTTT
V: TRBV20-1
J: TRBJ1-6
D: -
size: -

CDR3: CSARHGDRDGEQYF
DNA: TGCAGTGCTAGACACGGGGACAGGGACGGCGAGCAGTACTTC
V: TRBV20-1
J: TRBJ2-7
D: TRBD1
size: many

CDR3: CASNRRGARGGELFF
DNA: TGTGCCAGCAACAGGAGGGGGGCGCGCGGCGGGGAGCTGTTTTTT
V: TRBV7-9
J: TRBJ2-2
D: -
size: -

CDR3: CASSGQQGAYEQYF
DNA: TGTGCCAGCAGCGGACAACAGGGGGCCTACGAGCAGTACTTC
V: TRBV7-2
J: TRBJ2-7
D: TRBD1
size: few

CDR3: CATSDFQGLDEQFF
DNA: TGTGCCACCAGTGATTTCCAGGGGTTGGATGAGCAGTTCTTC
V: TRBV24-1
J: TRBJ2-1
D: -
size: -

CDR3: CASSPWPRTSFYEQYF
DNA: TGCGCCAGCAGCCCGTGGCCCAGGACTAGCTTCTACGAGCAGTACTTC
V: TRBV4-1
J: TRBJ2-7
D: TRBD2
size: few

CDR3: CASSSNRGEYEQYF
DNA: TGTGCCAGCAGCTCTAACAGGGGGGAGTACGAGCAGTACTTC
V: TRBV7-9
J: TRBJ2-7
D: TRBD1
size: many

CDR3: CSVEVWGTLRGEQYF
DNA: TGCAGCGTTGAAGTGTGGGGGACCCTCAGGGGCGAGCAGTACTTC
V: TRBV29-1
J: TRBJ2-7
D: -
size: -

CDR3: CSAPKGGQYNEQFF
DNA: TGCAGTGCTCCTAAAGGGGGACAGTACAATGAGCAGTTCTTC
V: TRBV20-1
J: TRBJ2-1
D: TRBD1
size: -

CDR3: CASSLGTSGRGGDTQYF
DNA: TGTGCCAGCAGTCTCGGGACTAGCGGGAGGGGGGGAGATACGCAGTATTTT
V: TRBV6-6
J: TRBJ2-3
D: TRBD2
size: -

CDR3: CASSPRTGAPGSGNTIYF
DNA: TGTGCCAGCAGCCCCCGGACAGGGGCTCCGGGCTCTGGAAACACCATATATTTT
V: TRBV7-6
J: TRBJ1-3
D: TRBD1
size: -

CDR3: CSVPDGSGANVLTF
DNA: TGCAGCGTTCCGGACGGTTCTGGGGCCAACGTCCTGACTTTC
V: TRBV29-1
J: TRBJ2-6
D: -
size: -

CDR3: CSATALNTEAFF
DNA: TGCAGCGCCACGGCTCTGAACACTGAAGCTTTCTTT
V: TRBV29-1
J: TRBJ1-1
D: -
size: few

CDR3: CASSSEGKTQYF
DNA: TGTGCCAGCAGCTCGGAAGGGAAGACCCAGTACTTC
V: TRBV7-2
J: TRBJ2-5
D: -
size: few

CDR3: CASSLRGRADTQYF
DNA: TGTGCCAGCAGCTTGCGCGGGAGGGCAGATACGCAGTATTTT
V: TRBV13
J: TRBJ2-3
D: TRBD2
size: few

CDR3: CASNDRRRTEAFF
DNA: TGTGCCAGCAATGACCGGAGGCGGACTGAAGCTTTCTTT
V: TRBV25-1
J: TRBJ1-1
D: -
size: -

CDR3: CSAPAQGVTGELFF
DNA: TGCAGTGCCCCGGCACAGGGAGTCACCGGGGAGCTGTTTTTT
V: TRBV20-1
J: TRBJ2-2
D: -
size: -

CDR3: CAIAWGSGRAFLPYEQYF
DNA: TGCGCCATCGCCTGGGGTAGCGGGAGAGCGTTTCTCCCCTACGAGCAGTACTTC
V: TRBV5-1
J: TRBJ2-7
D: TRBD2
size: -

CDR3: CASSYYGNSNQPQHF
DNA: TGTGCCAGCAGTTACTATGGGAATAGCAATCAGCCCCAGCATTTT
V: TRBV6-6
J: TRBJ1-5
D: -
size: -

CDR3: CASSFQDRNSPLHF
DNA: TGTGCCAGCAGTTTTCAGGACCGAAATTCACCCCTCCACTTT
V: TRBV28
J: TRBJ1-6
D: -
size: -

CDR3: CASSLGQGVTDTQYF
DNA: TGTGCCAGCAGCTTAGGACAGGGGGTCACAGATACGCAGTATTTT
V: TRBV11-1
J: TRBJ2-3
D: TRBD1
size: few

CDR3: CSASGSYNEQFF
DNA: TGCAGTGCTAGCGGGAGCTACAATGAGCAGTTCTTC
V: TRBV20-1
J: TRBJ2-1
D: -
size: few

CDR3: CASSNQREVKNIQYF
DNA: TGCGCCAGCAGTAACCAGCGGGAGGTCAAAAACATTCAGTACTTC
V: TRBV10-2
J: TRBJ2-4
D: TRBD2
size: -

CDR3: CASSEEVLGTVSYEQYF
DNA: TGTGCCAGCAGTGAAGAGGTTCTCGGGACGGTTTCCTACGAGCAGTACTTC
V: TRBV2
J: TRBJ2-7
D: -
size: -

CDR3: CAISRGGPENTIYF
DNA: TGCGCCATCAGCCGCGGGGGGCCCGAAAACACCATATATTTT
V: TRBV4-3
J: TRBJ1-3
D: -
size: -

CDR3: CSATLAVETQYF
DNA: TGCAGTGCTACGTTAGCGGTTGAGACCCAGTACTTC
V: TRBV20-1
J: TRBJ2-5
D: -
size: few

CDR3: CASSSTSGKYNEQFF
DNA: TGTGCCAGCAGTTCGACTAGCGGGAAATACAATGAGCAGTTCTTC
V: TRBV6-2/TRBV6-3
J: TRBJ2-1
D: TRBD2
size: -

CDR3: CASSKEGGDNEQFF
DNA: TGTGCCAGCAGCAAAGAAGGGGGGGACAATGAGCAGTTCTTC
V: TRBV3-1
J: TRBJ2-1
D: -
size: few

CDR3: CASSYSSYNSPLHF
DNA: TGTGCCAGCAGTTACTCGTCCTATAATTCACCCCTCCACTTT
V: TRBV6-2/TRBV6-3
J: TRBJ1-6
D: -
size: -

CDR3: CASKVASSYEQYF
DNA: TGTGCCAGCAAGGTAGCGTCGTCCTACGAGCAGTACTTC
V: TRBV21-1
J: TRBJ2-7
D: -
size: few

CDR3: CASSSGGLAGGMGAYEQYF
DNA: TGCGCCAGCAGCTCGGGAGGACTAGCGGGAGGGATGGGGGCCTACGAGCAGTACTTC
V: TRBV10-2
J: TRBJ2-7
D: TRBD2
size: few

CDR3: CASSPQASSGEQYF
DNA: TGTGCCAGCAGCCCTCAGGCTAGCTCGGGGGAGCAGTACTTC
V: TRBV11-1
J: TRBJ2-7
D: -
size: -

CDR3: CASSLTASMEQFF
DNA: TGTGCCAGCAGCCTGACCGCCAGCATGGAGCAGTTCTTC
V: TRBV7-2
J: TRBJ2-1
D: -
size: -

CDR3: CASRRGPEDNYEQYF
DNA: TGCGCCAGCAGGAGGGGGCCCGAGGACAACTACGAGCAGTACTTC
V: TRBV4-1
J: TRBJ2-7
D: TRBD1
size: few

CDR3: CATSDATGTGSTDTQYF
DNA: TGTGCCACCAGTGATGCGACCGGGACAGGGTCCACAGATACGCAGTATTTT
V: TRBV24-1
J: TRBJ2-3
D: TRBD1
size: -

CDR3: CASTEWGINTDTQYF
DNA: TGTGCCAGCACGGAGTGGGGGATAAACACAGATACGCAGTATTTT
V: TRBV7-9
J: TRBJ2-3
D: -
size: -

CDR3: CASSPDGGGFQPQHF
DNA: TGCGCCAGCAGCCCGGACGGGGGAGGTTTTCAGCCCCAGCATTTT
V: TRBV5-1
J: TRBJ1-5
D: -
size: -

CDR3: CASSYSGLRTDLRDTEAFF
DNA: TGTGCCAGCAGTTACTCCGGTCTAAGAACCGATCTAAGAGACACTGAAGCTTTCTTT
V: TRBV6-5
J: TRBJ1-1
D: -
size: -

CDR3: CASSLARGRATDTQYF
DNA: TGTGCCAGCAGCTTAGCGCGGGGGAGAGCCACAGATACGCAGTATTTT
V: TRBV11-1
J: TRBJ2-3
D: TRBD2
size: -

CDR3: CATSDDSKNTEAFF
DNA: TGTGCCACCAGTGACGACAGCAAGAACACTGAAGCTTTCTTT
V: TRBV24-1
J: TRBJ1-1
D: -
size: many

CDR3: CASSPWTDEKLFF
DNA: TGTGCCAGCAGCCCATGGACAGACGAAAAACTGTTTTTT
V: TRBV7-2
J: TRBJ1-4
D: -
size: few